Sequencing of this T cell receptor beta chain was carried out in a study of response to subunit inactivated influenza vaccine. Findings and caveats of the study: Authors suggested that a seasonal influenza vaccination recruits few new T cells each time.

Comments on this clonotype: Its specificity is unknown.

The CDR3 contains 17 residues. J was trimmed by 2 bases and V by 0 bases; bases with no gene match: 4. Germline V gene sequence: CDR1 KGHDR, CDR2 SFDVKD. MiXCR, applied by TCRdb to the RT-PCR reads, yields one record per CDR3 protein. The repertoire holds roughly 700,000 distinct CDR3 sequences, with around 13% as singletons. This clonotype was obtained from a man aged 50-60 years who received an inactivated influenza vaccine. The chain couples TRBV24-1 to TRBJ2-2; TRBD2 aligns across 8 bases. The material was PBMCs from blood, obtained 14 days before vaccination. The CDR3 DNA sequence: TGTGCCACCAGTGATTTGAACGGGAGGGCTAACACCGGGGAGCTGTTTTTT. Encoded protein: CATSDLNGRANTGELFF.